This paragraph reports one T cell receptor beta chain. Its antigen is not identified. Mismatch with germline at one junction end may stem from a read error. TCRdb ran MiXCR on the multiplex PCR reads and lists one entry per CDR3 protein. In the table there are 60,000 to 70,000 distinct CDR3 sequences, less than 60% of which are singletons. These data originate in a study of breast tumors, draining lymph nodes, adjacent tissues. Study results and caveats: Luminal-like breast cancer showed significantly higher tumor–nontumor repertoire similarity than basal-like. Tumor repertoires ranked between lymph nodes and nontumor tissue in diversity, with V and J gene preferences. Tumor T cell lymph node origin was a supported hypothesis, not proven.

CDR1 and CDR2 from the germline V gene are SQVTM and ANQGSEA. This CDR3 region has 16 residues. The sample consisted of breast tumor tissue. This TCR derives from a female donor with breast cancer. Some clones in this sample may be carry-over from other donors' samples. The gene calls are TRBV29-1 and TRBJ2-7; 14 positions match TRBD2. The CDR3 nucleotides are TGCAGCGTTGAAGGGGGGGGGACTAGCGGGAGTTACGAGCGGTACTTC. As protein: CSVEGGGTSGSYERYF.